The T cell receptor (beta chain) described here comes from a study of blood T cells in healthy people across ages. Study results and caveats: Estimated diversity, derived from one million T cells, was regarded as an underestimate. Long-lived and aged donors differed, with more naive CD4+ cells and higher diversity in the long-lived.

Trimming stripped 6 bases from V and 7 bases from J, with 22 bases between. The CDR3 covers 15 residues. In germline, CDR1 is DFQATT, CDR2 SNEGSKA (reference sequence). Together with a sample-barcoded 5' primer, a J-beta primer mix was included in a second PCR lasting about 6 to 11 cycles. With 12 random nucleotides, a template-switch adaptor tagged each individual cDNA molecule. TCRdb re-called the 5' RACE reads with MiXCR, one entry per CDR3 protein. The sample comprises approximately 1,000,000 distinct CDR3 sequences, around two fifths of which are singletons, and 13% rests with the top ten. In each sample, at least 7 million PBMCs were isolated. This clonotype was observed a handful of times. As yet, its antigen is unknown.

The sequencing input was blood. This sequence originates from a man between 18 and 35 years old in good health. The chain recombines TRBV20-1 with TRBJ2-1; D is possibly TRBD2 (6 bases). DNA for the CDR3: TGCAGTGCCAATCCGTTGATGGGGGGTAGGAATGAGCAGTTCTTC. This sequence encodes CSANPLMGGRNEQFF.